This is a list of T cell receptor beta chains from one sample in a study of blood T cell repertoires in COVID-19. Produced via immunoSEQ multiplex PCR; TCRdb's table is partial and in-frame only. The sample yields 180,000 or so clones, about 85% seen once. The specimen was peripheral blood. Receptor source: a man aged 18 to 29 with acute or convalescent COVID-19. CDR3s include the opening cysteine and the closing phenylalanine or tryptophan.

v_call: TRBV28
j_call: TRBJ2-5
cdr3_aa: CASSLSSRGWTLQETQYF

v_call: TRBV19
j_call: TRBJ1-1
cdr3_aa: CASPGQGTEAFF

v_call: TRBV18
j_call: TRBJ2-3
cdr3_aa: CASSPIQGPLTDTQYF

v_call: TRBV5-1
j_call: TRBJ2-7
cdr3_aa: CASSSGLAVTYEQYF

v_call: TRBV19
j_call: TRBJ1-1
cdr3_aa: CASRGGLNTEAFF

v_call: TRBV9
j_call: TRBJ1-2
cdr3_aa: CASSATTGENYGYTF

v_call: TRBV28
j_call: TRBJ1-4
cdr3_aa: CASSFGHLNEKLFF

v_call: TRBV3-1/TRBV3-2
j_call: TRBJ2-6
cdr3_aa: CASSQEAFGIANVLTF

v_call: TRBV19
j_call: TRBJ1-2
cdr3_aa: CASSRDTNFNYGYTF

v_call: TRBV5-1
j_call: TRBJ2-1
cdr3_aa: CASSLSDEQFF

v_call: TRBV2
j_call: TRBJ1-1
cdr3_aa: CASSEGGQYTEAFF

v_call: TRBV19
j_call: TRBJ2-1
cdr3_aa: CASSALGTLGVVYNEQFF

v_call: TRBV28
j_call: TRBJ1-5
cdr3_aa: CASSFGQNQPQHF

v_call: TRBV28
j_call: TRBJ1-2
cdr3_aa: CASSPVRGSYGYTF

v_call: TRBV11-2
j_call: TRBJ1-1
cdr3_aa: CASSLDRRREAFF

v_call: TRBV6-5
j_call: TRBJ1-1
cdr3_aa: CASSQRRGNTEAFF

v_call: TRBV11-2
j_call: TRBJ1-2
cdr3_aa: CASSLSSYGYTF

v_call: TRBV12-3/TRBV12-4
j_call: TRBJ2-3
cdr3_aa: CASSYERVNTQYF

v_call: TRBV7-7
j_call: TRBJ2-5
cdr3_aa: CASSPQGTQYF

v_call: TRBV3-1/TRBV3-2
j_call: TRBJ1-1
cdr3_aa: CASSQDLGQGRWAFF

v_call: TRBV14
j_call: TRBJ1-5
cdr3_aa: CASSLAGNQPQHF

v_call: TRBV7-8
j_call: TRBJ1-2
cdr3_aa: CASSLGQAPNYGYTF

v_call: TRBV25-1
j_call: TRBJ1-6
cdr3_aa: CASSQTGHYNSPLHF

v_call: TRBV11-2
j_call: TRBJ1-2
cdr3_aa: CASRPQGTGPLWDGYTF

v_call: TRBV30
j_call: TRBJ2-2
cdr3_aa: CAWSVLAGGLTGELFF

v_call: TRBV12-3/TRBV12-4
j_call: TRBJ1-4
cdr3_aa: CASSLQREKLFF

v_call: TRBV7-8
j_call: TRBJ2-7
cdr3_aa: CASSWDNSYEQYF

v_call: TRBV27
j_call: TRBJ1-3
cdr3_aa: CASSFAPDTTIYF

v_call: TRBV30
j_call: TRBJ1-4
cdr3_aa: CAWSVLAFEKLFF

v_call: TRBV5-1
j_call: TRBJ2-1
cdr3_aa: CASRFGQGHGNEQFF

v_call: TRBV9
j_call: TRBJ2-6
cdr3_aa: CASSTSGQGAAGANVLTF

v_call: TRBV30
j_call: TRBJ2-7
cdr3_aa: CAWSRASRAYEQYF

v_call: TRBV7-3
j_call: TRBJ2-5
cdr3_aa: CASSLRGDQETQYF

v_call: TRBV27
j_call: TRBJ1-6
cdr3_aa: CASSHTQDRDNSPLHF

v_call: TRBV3-1/TRBV3-2
j_call: TRBJ1-2
cdr3_aa: CASSQDWDIYGYTF

v_call: TRBV7-8
j_call: TRBJ2-6
cdr3_aa: CASSHRVRSSGANVLTF

v_call: TRBV11-2
j_call: TRBJ2-1
cdr3_aa: CASSSQRGAYNEQFF

v_call: TRBV7-9
j_call: TRBJ1-2
cdr3_aa: CASSEFDSYYGYTF

v_call: TRBV10-1
j_call: TRBJ1-6
cdr3_aa: CASSERQTDSPLHF

v_call: TRBV5-4
j_call: TRBJ2-3
cdr3_aa: CASSLVSSDTQYF

v_call: TRBV5-3
j_call: TRBJ1-5
cdr3_aa: CARRGQGPNQPQHF

v_call: TRBV5-4
j_call: TRBJ1-6
cdr3_aa: CASSFSGRSSYNSPLHF

v_call: TRBV7-2
j_call: TRBJ1-4
cdr3_aa: CASSFKHAGKEKLFF

v_call: TRBV29-1
j_call: TRBJ2-3
cdr3_aa: CSVGYQSTDTQYF